This T cell receptor (beta chain) was found in a study of CD8 T cells in Susac syndrome. Study information: Patients with Susac syndrome, at blood draw, were therapy-naive, on corticosteroids, or on intravenous immunoglobulin alone.

CD8+ and CD4+ T cells circulating in blood were sequenced for TCR beta. The CD8+ and CD4+ T cells were isolated magnetically using a negative isolation approach, whereas the TEMRA cells were enriched by FACS. With random hexamers, 0.5 to 1 ug RNA was reverse transcribed. TCRdb passed the immunoSEQ multiplex PCR reads through MiXCR, listing each CDR3 protein once. Counted here are some 200,000 distinct CDR3 sequences, approximately 94% occurring once; the ten biggest clones make up around 0.1%. Points on this clonotype: Its target is not known.

The CDR3 contains 14 residues. V lost 6 bases, J lost 0 bases, and 11 bases lay in between. Study results and caveats: As the study acknowledged, the number of individuals who were part of its TCR sequencing and HLA analysis was relatively small.

This receptor was identified in a human donor with Susac syndrome. Sample: CD4+ T cells from PBMCs. This rearrangement joins TRBV12-3 or TRBV12-4 to TRBJ1-1; tentatively, D is TRBD1 (5 bases). The DNA of the CDR3 is TGTGCCAGCAGGGGAAAGGGGATGAACACTGAAGCTTTCTTT. Residues: CASRGKGMNTEAFF.